This TCR beta chain comes out of a study of T cell responses to AZD1222 COVID-19 vaccine. Notes on this clone: Antigen specificity is unknown.

TCRdb keeps only in-frame clones here, not all; method: immunoSEQ multiplex PCR. The sample has more than 95,000 clones; 86% are singletons. Whole-study findings and limits: Among spike-specific TCRs, nearly half reportedly target unmutated variant regions. Compared with day 0, the breadth and depth of the Spike-specific TCR repertoire rose significantly after two doses of AZD1222.

This clonotype was sampled from an adult who received the MenACWY meningococcal vaccine as a control. The sample in question was peripheral blood, obtained 28 days after the second dose of the MenACWY control vaccine.

The CDR3 coding sequence is TGTGCCAGCAGTGAATACAGGGTCACAGATACGCAGTATTTT. Its translation is CASSEYRVTDTQYF. The chain employs TRBV2 and TRBJ2-3; the D gene is possibly TRBD1 (6 bases). The germline V gene encodes CDR1 SNHLY and CDR2 FYNNEI. This CDR3 spans 14 amino acids. The V end was cut by 2 bases, the J end by 2 bases, with 8 bases between.